This T cell receptor beta chain was captured in a study of shared clonotypes between healthy human individuals. The germline CDR1 and CDR2 sequences are SEHNR and FQNEAQ (reference sequence). The CDR3 is made up of 15 amino acids. The junction had 7 bases not matched to a gene; V was cut back by 3 bases and J by 8 bases. This clone was seen a single time. In the original processing: ImmunoSEQ output held junction-only sequences without quality scores, so filtering differed. Sequencing used immunoSEQ multiplex PCR; TCRdb keeps in-frame clones, though not all of them. V and J calls and clone size are as listed in that table; D and trimming were resolved from the DNA. The sample comprises 2 million to 2.5 million clones, around 92% of which are singletons, and 0.3% to 0.45% rests with the top ten.

The TCR sequence derives from a man younger than 35 in good health. Some clones in this sample may be carry-over from other donors' samples. Sequenced input: naive CD4+ T cells from PBMCs. Subset: CD45RA+ positively selected. The chain is built from TRBV7-9 and TRBJ2-1, with TRBD2 identical over 10 bases. CDR3 sequence reads: CASSFPSGRQYEQFF. DNA for the CDR3: TGTGCCAGCAGCTTCCCTAGCGGGAGACAATATGAGCAGTTCTTC. The whole variable domain, remainder taken from reference TRBV7-9 and TRBJ2-1, is DTGVSQNPRHKITKRGQNVTFRCDPISEHNRLYWYRQTLGQGPEFLTYFQNEAQLEKSRLLSDRFSAERPKGSFSTLEIQRTEQGDSAMYLCASSFPSGRQYEQFFGPGTRLTVL.